This T cell receptor (beta chain) was found in a study of T cells in Graves' hyperthyroidism and ophthalmopathy. For the diagnoses, clinical symptoms, serum thyroxine and TRAb, thyroid ultrasound and orbital computed tomography were used. From RNA transcripts, TCR beta CDR3 regions were amplified. TCR CDR3 regions were first amplified by RT-PCR with HTBI primers. TCRdb redid the calling of the multiplex PCR reads with MiXCR, one entry per CDR3 protein. The repertoire holds hundreds of thousands of distinct CDR3 sequences, with nearly 45% as singletons. V lost 4 bases and J 0 bases, leaving 6 bases between the germline ends. The germline V gene has CDR1 SNHLY and CDR2 FYNNEI. This CDR3 comprises 13 residues.

The rearrangement links TRBV2 to TRBJ2-5; D remains ambiguous. This TCR derives from an adult man with Graves' disease, either hyperthyroidism or ophthalmopathy (not recorded which). Sequencing was carried out using peripheral blood or thyroid tissue (not recorded which). The CDR3: CASSAGNQETQYF. CDR3 bases: TGTGCCAGCAGTGCTGGGAACCAAGAGACCCAGTACTTC. The full variable domain, rest sourced from reference TRBV2 and TRBJ2-5, is EPEVTQTPSHQVTQMGQEVILRCVPISNHLYFYWYRQILGQKVEFLVSFYNNEISEKSEIFDDQFSVERPDGSNFTLKIRSTKLEDSAMYFCASSAGNQETQYFGPGTRLLVL.